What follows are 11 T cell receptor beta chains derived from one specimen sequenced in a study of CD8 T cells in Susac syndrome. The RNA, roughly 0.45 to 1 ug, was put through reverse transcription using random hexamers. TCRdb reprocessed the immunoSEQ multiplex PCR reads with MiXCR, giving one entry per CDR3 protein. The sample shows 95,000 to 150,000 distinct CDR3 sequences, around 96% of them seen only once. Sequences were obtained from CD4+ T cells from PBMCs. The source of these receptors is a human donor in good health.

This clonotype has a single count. CDR3 nucleotide sequence: TGTGCCAGCAGCCCCTTTCCAACAAGGGGGACTGAAGCTTTCTTT. The encoded protein is CASSPFPTRGTEAFF. The chain joins TRBV4-2 to TRBJ1-1, with D tentatively TRBD1 (6 bases). Trimming left V 4 bases short and J 5 bases short, with 17 bases between. Germline CDR1 LGHNA, CDR2 YNFKEQ. The CDR3 covers 15 residues.

The CDR3 loop is CASTRQGAREAFF. The CDR3 coding sequence is TGTGCCAGCACCCGACAGGGGGCTAGGGAAGCTTTCTTT. The rearrangement uses TRBV3-1 and TRBJ1-1, with TRBD1 matching 10 bases. Germline V gene lookup returns CDR1 LGHDT and CDR2 YNNKEL (reference sequence). With 7 bases clipped from V and 8 bases from J, the junction kept 7 bases outside the gene matches. The CDR3 contains 13 residues.

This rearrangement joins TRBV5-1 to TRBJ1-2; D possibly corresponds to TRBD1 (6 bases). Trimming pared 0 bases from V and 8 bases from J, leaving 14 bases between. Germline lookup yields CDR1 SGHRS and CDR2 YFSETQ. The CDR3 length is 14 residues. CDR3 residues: CASSLGGQYDGYTF. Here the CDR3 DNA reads TGCGCCAGCAGCTTGGGTGGACAGTATGACGGCTACACCTTC.

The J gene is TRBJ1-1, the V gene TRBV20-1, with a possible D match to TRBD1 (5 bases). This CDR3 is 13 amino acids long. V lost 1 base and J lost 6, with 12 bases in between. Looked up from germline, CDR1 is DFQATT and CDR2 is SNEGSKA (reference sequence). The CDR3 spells CSARGAGRAEAFF. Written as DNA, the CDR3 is TGCAGTGCTAGAGGAGCAGGGAGGGCTGAAGCTTTCTTT.

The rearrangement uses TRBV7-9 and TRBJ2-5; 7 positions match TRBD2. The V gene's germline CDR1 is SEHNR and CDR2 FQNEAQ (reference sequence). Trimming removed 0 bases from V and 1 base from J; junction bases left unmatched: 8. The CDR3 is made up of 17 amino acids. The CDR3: CASSLAGGSGFQETQYF. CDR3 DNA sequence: TGTGCCAGCAGCTTAGCGGGAGGGAGCGGCTTCCAAGAGACCCAGTACTTC.

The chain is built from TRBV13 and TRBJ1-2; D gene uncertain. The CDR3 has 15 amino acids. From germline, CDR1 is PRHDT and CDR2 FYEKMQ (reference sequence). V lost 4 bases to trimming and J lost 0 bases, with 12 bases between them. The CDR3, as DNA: TGTGCCAGCAGCTCAATCCGAGGCCCTAACTATGGCTACACCTTC. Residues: CASSSIRGPNYGYTF.

CDR3 sequence reads: CASSLHRGRNTEAFF. CDR3 nucleotide sequence: TGTGCCAGCAGCCTCCACAGGGGTCGGAACACTGAAGCTTTCTTT. The gene calls are TRBV7-9 and TRBJ1-1; 7 bases line up with TRBD1. Germline V lookup: CDR1 SEHNR, CDR2 FQNEAQ (reference sequence). Trimming at V came to 5 bases and at J to 1 base, leaving 7 bases not matched to a gene. This CDR3 contains 15 residues. Looking up the rest from reference TRBV7-9 and TRBJ1-1 gives the full variable domain: DTGVSQNPRHKITKRGQNVTFRCDPISEHNRLYWYRQTLGQGPEFLTYFQNEAQLEKSRLLSDRFSAERPKGSFSTLEIQRTEQGDSAMYLCASSLHRGRNTEAFFGQGTRLTVV.

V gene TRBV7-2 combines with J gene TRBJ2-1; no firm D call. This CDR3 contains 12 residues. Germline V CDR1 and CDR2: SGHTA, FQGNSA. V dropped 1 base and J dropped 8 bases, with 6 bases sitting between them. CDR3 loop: CASSLERDEQFF. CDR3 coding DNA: TGTGCCAGCAGCTTAGAAAGGGATGAGCAGTTCTTC.

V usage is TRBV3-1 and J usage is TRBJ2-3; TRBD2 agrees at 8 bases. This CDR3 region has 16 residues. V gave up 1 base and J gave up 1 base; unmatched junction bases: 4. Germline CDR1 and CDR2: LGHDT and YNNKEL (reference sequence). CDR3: CASSQGGLAGTDTQYF. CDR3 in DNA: TGTGCCAGCAGCCAAGGTGGACTAGCCGGCACAGATACGCAGTATTTT.

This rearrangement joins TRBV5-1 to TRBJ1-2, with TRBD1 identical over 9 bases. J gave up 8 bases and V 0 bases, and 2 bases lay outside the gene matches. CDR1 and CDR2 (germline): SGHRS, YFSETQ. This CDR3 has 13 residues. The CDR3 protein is CASSLGQGVGYTF. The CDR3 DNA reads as TGCGCCAGCAGCTTGGGACAGGGGGTAGGCTACACCTTC.

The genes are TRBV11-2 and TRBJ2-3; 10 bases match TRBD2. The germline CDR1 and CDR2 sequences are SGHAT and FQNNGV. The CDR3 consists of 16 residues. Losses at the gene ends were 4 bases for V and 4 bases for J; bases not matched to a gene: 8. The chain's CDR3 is CASSSGLAGVPDTQYF. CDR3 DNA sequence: TGTGCCAGCAGCTCAGGGCTAGCGGGAGTTCCAGATACGCAGTATTTT.